This T cell receptor beta chain was sequenced in a study of blood T cell repertoires in COVID-19. Study-wide background: The study drew acute and convalescent COVID-19 samples from the United States, Italy and Spain. PBMCs, B-cell-depleted T cells, or T cells were the source of the cDNA or gDNA that made up the material.

After removal of 5 bases from V and 3 bases from J, the junction contained 9 bases not matched to a gene. The CDR3 loop spans 15 amino acids. Looked up from germline, CDR1 is SGHTA and CDR2 is FQGNSA. Per the original data handling: How many nucleated cells were present was estimated from reference gene primer amplification. Sequenced by immunoSEQ multiplex PCR; TCRdb stores in-frame clones only, minus some. The DNA was the basis for D and trimming; V, J and clone size are from that table. Of more than 150,000 clones detected, about 83% appear once; the ten largest clones hold 9.5% to 15%. Seattle patients were enrolled during active infection and followed longitudinally.

This chain joins TRBV7-2 and TRBJ2-7; TRBD2 aligns across 8 bases. Sequenced material: peripheral blood. This sequence originates from a woman in her 70s with COVID-19, enrolled during active disease. In nucleotides, the CDR3 is TGTGCCAGCAGCCCAAACCCCGGGAGGGACTACGAGCAGTACTTC. Translated: CASSPNPGRDYEQYF. Full variable domain (missing parts from reference TRBV7-2 and TRBJ2-7): GAGVSQSPSNKVTEKGKDVELRCDPISGHTALYWYRQSLGQGLEFLIYFQGNSAPDKSGLPSDRFSAERTGGSVSTLTIQRTQQEDSAVYLCASSPNPGRDYEQYFGPGTRLTVT.